This paragraph covers one T cell receptor beta chain sequence. Per sample, a minimum of 6 million PBMCs were isolated. This entry comes from a study of blood T cells in healthy people across ages. Through a sample-barcoded 5' primer and a J-beta primer mix, a second PCR was run for roughly 6 to 11 cycles. All cDNA molecules were each tagged by a template-switch adaptor with 12 random nucleotides. TCRdb called the 5' RACE reads again in MiXCR, with one record for every CDR3 protein. This table has around 1.5 million distinct CDR3 sequences, around 36% appearing once. Trimming shortened V by 6 bases and J by 6 bases, and 13 bases separated the two germline ends. This CDR3 is built from 13 residues. Per the germline V gene, CDR1 is MNHEY and CDR2 is SVGAGI.

This TCR was recovered from a woman aged 30 to 39 in good health. The rearrangement joins TRBV6-5 to TRBJ2-3; D is undetermined. Material for sequencing was blood. The chain's CDR3 is CASSPFLGDTQYF. CDR3 nucleotides: TGTGCCAGCAGCCCCTTTCTCGGGGATACGCAGTATTTT.